Below are 30 T cell receptor beta chains sequenced from a single sample in a study of CD4+ T cells in melanoma. Data came from immunoSEQ multiplex PCR; TCRdb stores just in-frame clones and leaves some out. This table holds around 13,000 clones, 70% found once. Sequencing was carried out using cells from a culture (not recorded whether cultured in vitro). The receptors shown here come from a human donor with melanoma.

This chain joins TRBV28 and TRBJ1-5; D gene uncertain. V was cut by 3 bases and J by 4 bases, with 7 bases left in between. CDR1 MDHEN and CDR2 SYDVKM come from the germline V gene. This CDR3 has 13 amino acids. The CDR3 here is CASSFPLNQPQHF. In nucleotides, the CDR3 is TGTGCCAGCAGTTTCCCCCTTAATCAGCCCCAGCATTTT.

The V gene is TRBV7-8, the J gene TRBJ2-5; tentatively, D is TRBD2 (7 bases). Trimming removed 6 bases from V and 1 base from J, with 15 bases in between. The CDR3 contains 15 residues. Germline-derived CDR1 and CDR2 are SGHVS and FQNEAQ. The CDR3 DNA reads as TGTGCCAGCAGTAGGGGGAGGGGCAGCCAAGAGACCCAGTACTTC. Translating it yields CASSRGRGSQETQYF.

The chain links TRBV9 to TRBJ2-2, with D perhaps TRBD2 (6 bases). This CDR3 is built from 16 residues. V dropped 2 bases and J dropped 0 bases, with 11 bases sitting between them. Per germline, CDR1 SGDLS and CDR2 YYNGEE. This CDR3 reads CASSVGRGANTGELFF. The CDR3 DNA sequence: TGTGCCAGCAGCGTCGGGCGGGGAGCGAACACCGGGGAGCTGTTTTTT.

This sequence joins TRBV2 and TRBJ1-1; 8 nucleotides match TRBD1. Germline assignment: CDR1 SNHLY and CDR2 FYNNEI. With 2 bases clipped from V and 0 bases from J, the junction kept 11 bases outside the gene matches. The CDR3 is 18 amino acids. CDR3 sequence reads: CASSERLLGQVMNTEAFF. Here the CDR3 DNA reads TGTGCCAGCAGTGAAAGACTACTGGGACAGGTCATGAACACTGAAGCTTTCTTT.

This chain links TRBV19 with TRBJ1-2, with 10 bases matching TRBD1. With V trimmed by 4 bases and J by 8 bases, 7 bases remained unmatched. The CDR3 covers 14 residues. Germline V gene lookup returns CDR1 LNHDA and CDR2 SQIVND (reference sequence). The CDR3 reads CASSTLGQGSGYTF. As DNA, the CDR3 is TGTGCCAGTAGTACGTTGGGACAGGGGAGCGGCTACACCTTC.

This clone was observed once. The chain is built from TRBV7-2 and TRBJ1-1, with TRBD1 matching 7 bases. Germline V gives CDR1 SGHTA, CDR2 FQGNSA. Trimming removed 1 base from V and 3 bases from J; junction bases left unmatched: 5. The CDR3 runs to 15 residues. CDR3 in amino acids: CASSLVAGTDTEAFF. The CDR3 nucleotides are TGTGCCAGCAGCTTAGTTGCAGGGACAGACACTGAAGCTTTCTTT.

This chain joins TRBV6-5 and TRBJ1-1; 8 nucleotides align to TRBD1. Per the germline V gene, CDR1 is MNHEY and CDR2 is SVGAGI. CDR3 length equals 14 residues. J was trimmed by 1 base and V by 5 bases; bases with no gene match: 3. The CDR3, as DNA: TGTGCCAGCAGTGGACAGGGAAAGAACACTGAAGCTTTCTTT. This gives the protein CASSGQGKNTEAFF.

This clone ranks as medium-sized. The chain carries TRBV9 and TRBJ2-1, with 8 bases lining up with TRBD1. This CDR3 comprises 16 residues. Germline trimming cut 0 bases from V and 7 bases from J; bases unmatched to any gene: 9. Germline V gene sequence: CDR1 SGDLS, CDR2 YYNGEE. The CDR3 DNA sequence: TGTGCCAGCAGCGTAGCTAGCCAGGGGGCCGGGAATGAGCAGTTCTTC. It specifies CASSVASQGAGNEQFF. Filled out from reference TRBV9 and TRBJ2-1, the complete variable domain reads DSGVTQTPKHLITATGQRVTLRCSPRSGDLSVYWYQQSLDQGLQFLIQYYNGEERAKGNILERFSAQQFPDLHSELNLSSLELGDSALYFCASSVASQGAGNEQFFGPGTRLTVL.

The CDR3 DNA follows: TGTGCCAGCAGCTTAGCGGGGTTCTACGAGCAGTACTTC. The encoded protein is CASSLAGFYEQYF. The chain joins TRBV6-6 to TRBJ2-7; 8 bases align to TRBD2. The CDR3 totals 13 residues. The V gene's germline CDR1 is MNHNY and CDR2 SVGAGI (reference sequence). The V and J ends lost 6 bases and 3 bases, in that order; junction bases with no gene match: 4.

V usage is TRBV6-6 and J usage is TRBJ1-3, with a possible D match to TRBD1 (5 bases). The CDR3 contains 15 residues. V was pared by 2 bases and J by 0 bases, with 8 bases between. Germline V CDR1 and CDR2: MNHNY, SVGAGI (reference sequence). CDR3 DNA sequence: TGTGCCAGCAGTTACCGGACAACCTCTGGAAACACCATATATTTT. Protein: CASSYRTTSGNTIYF.

V usage is TRBV11-2 and J usage is TRBJ2-3, with D maybe TRBD1 (6 bases). Germline CDR1 and CDR2: SGHAT and FQNNGV. This CDR3 comprises 19 residues. Trimming stripped 0 bases from V and 1 base from J, with 20 bases between. CDR3 bases: TGTGCCAGCAGCTTAGACAAGGGGACACTACTATCGCGCACAGATACGCAGTATTTT. Amino acid sequence: CASSLDKGTLLSRTDTQYF.

The chain recombines TRBV7-2 with TRBJ1-2, with D perhaps matching TRBD1 (6 bases). Germline loops: CDR1 SGHTA, CDR2 FQGNSA. V dropped 5 bases and J dropped 5 bases, with 21 bases sitting between them. CDR3 length: 16 amino acids. CDR3 DNA sequence: TGTGCCAGCAGCCCCCCGCCCGCGACAGGCAGATATGGCTACACCTTC. Amino acids: CASSPPPATGRYGYTF. The variable domain in full, with the rest retrieved from reference TRBV7-2 and TRBJ1-2, is GAGVSQSPSNKVTEKGKDVELRCDPISGHTALYWYRQSLGQGLEFLIYFQGNSAPDKSGLPSDRFSAERTGGSVSTLTIQRTQQEDSAVYLCASSPPPATGRYGYTFGSGTRLTVV.

The rearrangement uses TRBV30 and TRBJ2-7, with 10 bases fitting TRBD1. V shed 0 bases and J 2 bases; nucleotides not matched to a gene: 4. This CDR3 has 15 amino acids. Germline CDR1 GTSNPN, CDR2 SVGIG (reference sequence). The CDR3 DNA is TGTGCCTGGAGTGTAGGGACAGGGGTTACCTACGAGCAGTACTTC. Its protein is CAWSVGTGVTYEQYF.

There are a few counts of this clone. The CDR3, as DNA: TGTGCCAGCACAGTGGTTGGGGGGCCCTACGAGCAGTACTTC. Amino acid sequence: CASTVVGGPYEQYF. The J gene is TRBJ2-7, the V gene TRBV2; D tentatively reads TRBD1 or TRBD2 (6 bases each). The ends were cut back, 7 bases at V and 2 bases at J, with 15 bases in the middle. Germline V gene data show CDR1 as SNHLY and CDR2 as FYNNEI. The CDR3 totals 14 residues.

The chain is built from TRBV11-1 and TRBJ2-3, with D uncertain. CDR3 size: 16 residues. The ends were cut back, 5 bases at V and 3 bases at J, with 18 bases in the middle. Germline V CDR1 and CDR2: SGHAT, FQDESV (reference sequence). The CDR3 sequence: CASSQVGFGGTDTQYF. DNA for the CDR3: TGTGCCAGCAGCCAAGTAGGCTTCGGCGGTACAGATACGCAGTATTTT.

The J gene is TRBJ2-3, the V gene TRBV4-1; TRBD2 aligns across 7 bases. With 0 bases clipped from V and 6 bases from J, the junction kept 12 bases outside the gene matches. This CDR3 is built from 17 residues. Germline values: CDR1 MGHRA, CDR2 YSYEKL. CDR3 nucleotide sequence: TGCGCCAGCAGCCAAGACCCTCCACGACTAGCTTCCGATACGCAGTATTTT. It encodes CASSQDPPRLASDTQYF.

The table lists this clone with a few counts. This chain links TRBV2 with TRBJ2-2; no reliable D call. Germline V gene data show CDR1 as SNHLY and CDR2 as FYNNEI. V was clipped by 6 bases and J by 7 bases, with 12 bases between them. The CDR3 totals 13 residues. The CDR3 DNA follows: TGTGCCAGCAGGTCGACGGTGTTCGGGGAGCTGTTTTTT. Translating gives CASRSTVFGELFF.

The rearrangement joins TRBV7-8 to TRBJ2-1; 10 nucleotides match TRBD2. With 5 bases clipped from V and 6 bases from J, the junction kept 7 bases outside the gene matches. This CDR3 has 15 residues. Per the germline V gene, CDR1 is SGHVS and CDR2 is FQNEAQ. The CDR3 nucleotides read TGTGCCAGCAGCCGTGAGCGGGGGGGCCTCAATGAGCAGTTCTTC. Protein: CASSRERGGLNEQFF.

In its sample, this clone was seen a few times. J is TRBJ2-7 and V is TRBV28; 8 bases fit TRBD1. After removal of 5 bases from V and 3 bases from J, the junction contained 9 bases not matched to a gene. This CDR3 spans 15 amino acids. Germline V gene data show CDR1 as MDHEN and CDR2 as SYDVKM. CDR3 amino acids: CASSGTGSIIYEQYF. In DNA form, the CDR3 reads TGTGCCAGCAGTGGGACAGGATCGATAATCTACGAGCAGTACTTC.

The sample holds a few counts of this clone. The rearrangement joins TRBV7-9 to TRBJ1-1, with TRBD1 matching 7 bases. Germline CDR1 reads SEHNR; CDR2 reads FQNEAQ (reference sequence). The CDR3 contains 13 residues. Trimming at V came to 8 bases and at J to 5 bases, leaving 8 bases not matched to a gene. The CDR3 bases are TGTGCCAGCCGCGACAGGGTGGGGACTGAAGCTTTCTTT. This codes for CASRDRVGTEAFF.

The chain links TRBV4-1 to TRBJ1-2; D is possibly TRBD1 (6 bases). V was pared by 1 base and J by 5 bases, with 17 bases between. This CDR3 is 16 amino acids long. Germline CDR1 reads MGHRA; CDR2 reads YSYEKL. This chain's CDR3 is CASSQARVQGMYGYTF. DNA of the CDR3: TGCGCCAGCAGCCAAGCCAGGGTACAGGGAATGTATGGCTACACCTTC.

This clone has only a few counts. This rearrangement joins TRBV9 to TRBJ1-2; no definite D call. The length of the CDR3 is 17 residues. The germline CDR1 and CDR2 sequences are SGDLS and YYNGEE. V lost 1 base and J lost 2, with 18 bases in between. The DNA for the CDR3 is TGTGCCAGCAGCGTACATGTCGAACCCCGGTGGAACTATGGCTACACCTTC. Protein sequence: CASSVHVEPRWNYGYTF.

This chain connects TRBV18 to TRBJ1-2, with a possible D match to TRBD1 (6 bases). The germline CDR1 and CDR2 sequences are KGHSH and LQKENI. The CDR3 extends over 13 amino acids. Trimming cost V 1 base and J 7 bases, with 10 bases left between them. Here the CDR3 reads CASSPLQGSGYTF. CDR3 nucleotides: TGTGCCAGCTCACCACTACAGGGCTCTGGCTACACCTTC. Full variable domain (rest looked up from reference TRBV18 and TRBJ1-2): NAGVMQNPRHLVRRRGQEARLRCSPMKGHSHVYWYRQLPEEGLKFMVYLQKENIIDESGMPKERFSAEFPKEGPSILRIQQVVRGDSAAYFCASSPLQGSGYTFGSGTRLTVV.

V gene TRBV11-2 combines with J gene TRBJ2-5; 7 positions agree with TRBD1. This CDR3 contains 15 residues. CDR1 is SGHAT and CDR2 is FQNNGV in the germline V gene. V shed 6 bases and J 5 bases; nucleotides not matched to a gene: 12. The CDR3 coding sequence is TGTGCCAGCAGTCGTCCTACAGGGGTTGGGGAGACCCAGTACTTC. Translating gives CASSRPTGVGETQYF.

The rearrangement joins TRBV11-2 to TRBJ2-7; possibly TRBD1 for D (5 bases). V was shortened by 4 bases and J by 2 bases, with 21 bases between the two germline ends. The CDR3 length is 17 residues. CDR1 is SGHAT, CDR2 FQNNGV, per germline. The CDR3 DNA reads TGTGCCAGCAGCTCCCTCCGGCGACAGAGAGAGCCCTACGAGCAGTACTTC. Its translation: CASSSLRRQREPYEQYF.

The rearrangement uses TRBV25-1 and TRBJ1-2, with 9 bases aligning to TRBD1. With V trimmed by 3 bases and J by 2 bases, 13 bases remained unmatched. The CDR3 consists of 18 residues. CDR1 and CDR2 (germline): MGHDK, SYGVNS. This CDR3 reads CASSEWRTGAKGNYGYTF. Here the CDR3 DNA reads TGTGCCAGCAGTGAGTGGAGGACAGGGGCGAAAGGGAACTATGGCTACACCTTC.

CDR3 region: CASSPGVSSYNEQFF. The CDR3 nucleotides are TGTGCCAGTAGTCCAGGGGTTAGCTCCTACAATGAGCAGTTCTTC. The chain joins TRBV19 to TRBJ2-1, with TRBD1 as a possible D gene (6 bases). The CDR3 loop spans 15 amino acids. Trimming pared 5 bases from V and 0 bases from J, leaving 11 bases between. Germline CDR1 is LNHDA and CDR2 is SQIVND (reference sequence).

The rearrangement joins TRBV5-4 to TRBJ2-5; 15 nucleotides line up with TRBD2. Germline lookup yields CDR1 SGHNT and CDR2 YYREEE (reference sequence). With 4 bases clipped from V and 0 bases from J, the junction kept 7 bases outside the gene matches. The CDR3 covers 18 residues. The CDR3 region has the DNA TGTGCCAGCAGCAAGGGGACTAGCGGGGGGTGGTACCAAGAGACCCAGTACTTC. Its translation is CASSKGTSGGWYQETQYF. Using reference TRBV5-4 and TRBJ2-5 for the parts outside the CDR3, the full variable domain is ETGVTQSPTHLIKTRGQQVTLRCSSQSGHNTVSWYQQALGQGPQFIFQYYREEENGRGNFPPRFSGLQFPNYSSELNVNALELDDSALYLCASSKGTSGGWYQETQYFGPGTRLLVL.

The chain carries TRBV5-1 and TRBJ2-5; tentative D call: TRBD2 (6 bases). Trimming removed 1 base from V and 5 bases from J, with 12 bases in between. CDR1 is SGHRS, CDR2 YFSETQ, per germline. There are 14 residues in the CDR3. CDR3 loop: CASSLWGDGETQYF. DNA of the CDR3: TGCGCCAGCAGCTTGTGGGGGGACGGGGAGACCCAGTACTTC.

The chain uses TRBV19 and TRBJ1-5, with D unresolved. Germline lookup yields CDR1 LNHDA and CDR2 SQIVND (reference sequence). The V end was cut by 7 bases, the J end by 3 bases, with 16 bases between. This CDR3 spans 15 amino acids. CDR3 in amino acids: CASTPKSDPNQPQHF. CDR3 sequence (DNA): TGTGCCAGTACCCCTAAATCCGACCCCAATCAGCCCCAGCATTTT.